Listed below are T cell receptor beta chains from one sample, sequenced in a study of vaccination and CD4 T cells after COVID-19. Their specific antigens are unknown. From the PCR reads, TCRdb called clonotypes with MiXCR, one entry per CDR3 protein. The data hold about 9,000 distinct CDR3 sequences, with roughly 49% observed a single time. Sequencing was done on a sample of CD4+ T cells from blood, cultured in vitro. The receptors were gathered from a human donor in good health. Both conserved end residues are part of each CDR3. The order of the fields is clone size, J gene, D gene, V gene, CDR3 protein, CDR3 DNA. A D gene is named only where the DNA matches it firmly. Clone size, where shown, is once, few, many, or a class for clones that have expanded.

>-|TRBJ2-5|-|TRBV25-1
CASSEPKQKFETQYF
TGTGCCAGCAGTGAGCCGAAGCAGAAGTTTGAGACCCAGTACTTC
>-|TRBJ2-5|-|TRBV19
CASTPGRVNYQETQYF
TGTGCCAGTACCCCCGGACGAGTGAATTACCAAGAGACCCAGTACTTC
>-|TRBJ1-2|-|TRBV7-9
CASSLGGIAYGYTF
TGTGCCAGCAGCTTAGGGGGGATTGCCTACGGCTACACCTTC
>few|TRBJ2-3|-|TRBV11-3
CASSLSHLGSDTQYF
TGTGCCAGCAGCTTAAGTCATTTGGGATCGGATACGCAGTATTTT
>-|TRBJ1-2|-|TRBV6-1
CASASLRETNYGYTF
TGTGCCAGCGCGAGCCTCAGGGAGACAAACTATGGCTACACCTTC
>-|TRBJ1-2|-|TRBV5-4
CASSYDGGAGYGYTF
TGTGCCAGCAGCTACGACGGGGGGGCGGGCTATGGCTACACCTTC
>-|TRBJ2-3|-|TRBV7-8
CASSLGTAGGTQYF
TGTGCCAGCAGCTTAGGGACCGCTGGAGGTACGCAGTATTTT
>-|TRBJ1-2|-|TRBV2
CASSEGQVHYTF
TGTGCCAGCAGTGAAGGACAGGTTCACTACACCTTC
>-|TRBJ1-1|-|TRBV20-1
CSARGRNTEAFF
TGCAGTGCTAGAGGCAGGAACACTGAAGCTTTCTTT
>few|TRBJ2-1|-|TRBV15
CATSRVSASRSYNEQFF
TGTGCCACCAGCAGAGTCTCCGCGAGTAGATCCTACAATGAGCAGTTCTTC
>medium-sized|TRBJ2-1|TRBD2|TRBV7-2
CASSFASGAYNEQFF
TGTGCCAGCAGCTTTGCCAGCGGGGCCTACAATGAGCAGTTCTTC
>-|TRBJ2-5|TRBD1|TRBV27
CASRLKGAIGETQYF
TGTGCCAGCAGACTAAAGGGGGCTATTGGAGAGACCCAGTACTTC
>-|TRBJ1-2|-|TRBV7-9
CASSLMAAQNYGYTF
TGTGCCAGCAGCTTAATGGCGGCACAGAACTATGGCTACACCTTC
>-|TRBJ1-2|-|TRBV2
CASSEIGASYGYTF
TGTGCCAGCAGTGAGATCGGGGCCAGCTATGGCTACACCTTC